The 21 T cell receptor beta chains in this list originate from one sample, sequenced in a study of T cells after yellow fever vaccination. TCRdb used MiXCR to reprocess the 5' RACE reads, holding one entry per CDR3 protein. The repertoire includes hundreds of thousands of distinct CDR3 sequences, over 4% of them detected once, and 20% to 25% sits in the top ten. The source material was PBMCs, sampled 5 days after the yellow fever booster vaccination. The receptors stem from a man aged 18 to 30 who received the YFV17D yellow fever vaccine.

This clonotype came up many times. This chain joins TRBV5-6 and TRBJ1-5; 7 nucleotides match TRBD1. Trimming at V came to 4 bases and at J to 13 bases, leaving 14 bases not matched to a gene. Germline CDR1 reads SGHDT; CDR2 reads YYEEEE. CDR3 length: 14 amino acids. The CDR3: CASSPAGTDLPQHF. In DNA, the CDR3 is TGTGCCAGCAGCCCTGCCGGGACAGACCTGCCGCAGCATTTT. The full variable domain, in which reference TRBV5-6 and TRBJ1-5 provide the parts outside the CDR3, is DAGVTQSPTHLIKTRGQQVTLRCSPKSGHDTVSWYQQALGQGPQFIFQYYEEEERQRGNFPDRFSGHQFPNYSSELNVNALLLGDSALYLCASSPAGTDLPQHFGDGTRLSIL.

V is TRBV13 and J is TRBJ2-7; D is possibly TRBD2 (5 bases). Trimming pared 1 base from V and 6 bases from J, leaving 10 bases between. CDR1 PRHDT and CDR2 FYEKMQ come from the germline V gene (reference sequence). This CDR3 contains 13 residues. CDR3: CASSLAGVGEQYV. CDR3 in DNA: TGTGCCAGCAGCTTAGCCGGGGTGGGCGAGCAGTACGTC.

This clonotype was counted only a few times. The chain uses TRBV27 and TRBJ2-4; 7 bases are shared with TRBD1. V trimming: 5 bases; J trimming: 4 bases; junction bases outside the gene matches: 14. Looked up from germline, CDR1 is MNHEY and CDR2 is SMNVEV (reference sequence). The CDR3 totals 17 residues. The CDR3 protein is CASSTYFQGELKNIQYF. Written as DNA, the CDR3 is TGTGCCAGCAGTACCTACTTCCAGGGGGAATTAAAAAACATTCAGTACTTC.

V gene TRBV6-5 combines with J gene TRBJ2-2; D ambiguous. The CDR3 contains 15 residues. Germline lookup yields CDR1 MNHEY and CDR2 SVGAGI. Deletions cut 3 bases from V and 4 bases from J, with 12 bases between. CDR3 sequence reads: CASSYYAGSTGELFF. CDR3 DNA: TGTGCCAGCAGTTATTACGCCGGTAGCACCGGGGAGCTGTTTTTT.

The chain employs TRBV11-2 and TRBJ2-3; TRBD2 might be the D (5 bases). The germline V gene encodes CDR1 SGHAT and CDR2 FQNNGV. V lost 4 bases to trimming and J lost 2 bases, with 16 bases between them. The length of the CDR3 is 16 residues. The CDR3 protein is CASSSARSVDTDTQYF. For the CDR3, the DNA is TGTGCCAGCAGCTCGGCCCGTAGCGTTGACACAGATACGCAGTATTTT.

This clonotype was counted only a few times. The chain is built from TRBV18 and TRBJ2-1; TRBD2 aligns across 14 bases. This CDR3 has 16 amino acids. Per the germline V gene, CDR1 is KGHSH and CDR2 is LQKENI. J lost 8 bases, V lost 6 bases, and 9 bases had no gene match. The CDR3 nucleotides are TGTGCCAGCTCCCGGACTAGCGGGGGGCACGGTGATGAGCAGTTCTTC. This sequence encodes CASSRTSGGHGDEQFF.

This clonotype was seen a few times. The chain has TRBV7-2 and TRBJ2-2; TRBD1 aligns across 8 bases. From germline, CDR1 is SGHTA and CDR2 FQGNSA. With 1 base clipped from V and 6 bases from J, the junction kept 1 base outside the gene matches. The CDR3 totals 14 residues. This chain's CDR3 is CASSLEGQAGELFF. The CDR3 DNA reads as TGTGCCAGCAGCTTAGAGGGACAGGCCGGGGAGCTGTTTTTT.

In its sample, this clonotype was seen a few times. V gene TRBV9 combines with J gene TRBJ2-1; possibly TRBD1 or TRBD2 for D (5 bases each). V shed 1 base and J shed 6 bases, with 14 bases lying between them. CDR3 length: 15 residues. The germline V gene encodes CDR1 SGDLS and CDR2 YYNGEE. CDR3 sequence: CASSVRPGTSNEQFF. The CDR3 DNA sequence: TGTGCCAGCAGCGTACGTCCCGGGACGTCCAATGAGCAGTTCTTC.

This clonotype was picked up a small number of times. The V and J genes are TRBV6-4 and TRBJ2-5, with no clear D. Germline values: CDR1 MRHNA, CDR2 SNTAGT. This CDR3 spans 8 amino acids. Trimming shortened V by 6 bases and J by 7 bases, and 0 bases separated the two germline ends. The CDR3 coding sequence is TGTGCCAGCAGGACCCAGTACTTC. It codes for CASRTQYF.

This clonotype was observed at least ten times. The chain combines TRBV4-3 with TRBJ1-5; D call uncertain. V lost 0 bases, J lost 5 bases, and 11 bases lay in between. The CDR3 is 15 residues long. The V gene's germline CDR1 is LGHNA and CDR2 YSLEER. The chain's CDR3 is CASSQDPGRDQPQHF. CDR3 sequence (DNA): TGCGCCAGCAGCCAAGATCCGGGGAGGGATCAGCCCCAGCATTTT.

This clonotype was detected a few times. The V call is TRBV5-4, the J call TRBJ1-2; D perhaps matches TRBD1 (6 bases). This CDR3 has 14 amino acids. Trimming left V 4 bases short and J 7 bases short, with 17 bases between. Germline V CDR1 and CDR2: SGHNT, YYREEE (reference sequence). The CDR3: CASSPGAVTSGYTF. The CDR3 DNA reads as TGTGCCAGCAGCCCAGGGGCGGTAACTAGTGGCTACACCTTC.

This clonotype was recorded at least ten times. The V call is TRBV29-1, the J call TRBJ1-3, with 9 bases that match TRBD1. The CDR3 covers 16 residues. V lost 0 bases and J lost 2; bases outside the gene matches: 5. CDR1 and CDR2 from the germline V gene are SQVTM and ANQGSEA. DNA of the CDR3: TGCAGCGTTGAAGATCTCGGGACAGGGACTGGAAACACCATATATTTT. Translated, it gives CSVEDLGTGTGNTIYF.

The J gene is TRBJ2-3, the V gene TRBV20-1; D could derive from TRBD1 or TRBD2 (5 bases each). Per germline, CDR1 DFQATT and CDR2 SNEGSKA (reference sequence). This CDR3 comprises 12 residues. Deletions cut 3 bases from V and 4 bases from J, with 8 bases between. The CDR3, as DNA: TGCAGTGCTAGCAGGGAGTCAGATACGCAGTATTTT. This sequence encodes CSASRESDTQYF.

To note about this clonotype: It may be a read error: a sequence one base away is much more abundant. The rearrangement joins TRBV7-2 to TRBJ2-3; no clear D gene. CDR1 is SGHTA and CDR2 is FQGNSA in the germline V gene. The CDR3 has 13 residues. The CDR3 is CASSVKFTATQYF. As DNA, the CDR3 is TGTGCCAGCAGCGTTAAGTTCACAGCTACGCAGTATTTT.

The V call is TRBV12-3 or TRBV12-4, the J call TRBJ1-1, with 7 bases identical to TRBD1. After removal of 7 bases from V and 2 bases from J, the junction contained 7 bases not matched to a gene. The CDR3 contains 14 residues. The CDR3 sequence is CASTGGGYNTEAFF. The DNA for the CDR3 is TGTGCCAGCACAGGGGGGGGCTATAACACTGAAGCTTTCTTT.

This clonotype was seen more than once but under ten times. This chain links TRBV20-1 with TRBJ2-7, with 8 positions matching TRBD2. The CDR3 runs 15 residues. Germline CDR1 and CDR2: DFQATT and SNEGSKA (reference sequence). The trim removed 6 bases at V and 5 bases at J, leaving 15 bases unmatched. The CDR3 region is CSAPNPGLAGDEQYF. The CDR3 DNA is TGCAGTGCACCTAACCCCGGACTAGCTGGAGACGAGCAGTACTTC.

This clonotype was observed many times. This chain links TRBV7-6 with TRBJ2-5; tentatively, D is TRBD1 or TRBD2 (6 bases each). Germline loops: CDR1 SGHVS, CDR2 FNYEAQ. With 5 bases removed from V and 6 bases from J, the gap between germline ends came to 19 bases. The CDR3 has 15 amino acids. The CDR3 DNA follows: TGTGCCAGCAGCGGGCGGGACACCCGAGAACAGACCCAGTACTTC. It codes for CASSGRDTREQTQYF.

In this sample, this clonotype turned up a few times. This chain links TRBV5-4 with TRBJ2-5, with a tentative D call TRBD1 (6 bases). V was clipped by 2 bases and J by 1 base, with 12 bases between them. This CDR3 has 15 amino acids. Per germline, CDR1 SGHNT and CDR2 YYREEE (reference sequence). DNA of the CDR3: TGTGCCAGCAGCTTAGCACAGGGAATCCAAGAGACCCAGTACTTC. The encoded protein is CASSLAQGIQETQYF.

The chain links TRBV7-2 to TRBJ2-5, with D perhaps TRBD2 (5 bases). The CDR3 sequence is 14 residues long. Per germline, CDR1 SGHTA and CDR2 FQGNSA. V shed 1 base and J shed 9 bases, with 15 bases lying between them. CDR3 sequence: CASSLVGEVRAQYF. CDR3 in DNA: TGTGCCAGCAGCTTAGTCGGGGAAGTACGGGCCCAGTACTTC.

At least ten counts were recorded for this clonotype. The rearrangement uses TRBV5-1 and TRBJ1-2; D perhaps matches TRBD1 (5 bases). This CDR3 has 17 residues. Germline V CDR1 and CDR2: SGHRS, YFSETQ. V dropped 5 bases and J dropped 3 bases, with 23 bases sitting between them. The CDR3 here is CASSPEGFGVRDYGYTF. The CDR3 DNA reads TGCGCCAGCAGTCCGGAGGGGTTCGGTGTGAGGGACTATGGCTACACCTTC.

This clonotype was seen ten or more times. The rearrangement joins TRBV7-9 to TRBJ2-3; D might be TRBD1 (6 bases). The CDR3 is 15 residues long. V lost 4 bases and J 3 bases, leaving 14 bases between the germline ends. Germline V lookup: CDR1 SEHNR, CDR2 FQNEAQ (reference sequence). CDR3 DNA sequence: TGTGCCAGCAGCTCCGTGGGCAGGGGAACAGATACGCAGTATTTT. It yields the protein CASSSVGRGTDTQYF.